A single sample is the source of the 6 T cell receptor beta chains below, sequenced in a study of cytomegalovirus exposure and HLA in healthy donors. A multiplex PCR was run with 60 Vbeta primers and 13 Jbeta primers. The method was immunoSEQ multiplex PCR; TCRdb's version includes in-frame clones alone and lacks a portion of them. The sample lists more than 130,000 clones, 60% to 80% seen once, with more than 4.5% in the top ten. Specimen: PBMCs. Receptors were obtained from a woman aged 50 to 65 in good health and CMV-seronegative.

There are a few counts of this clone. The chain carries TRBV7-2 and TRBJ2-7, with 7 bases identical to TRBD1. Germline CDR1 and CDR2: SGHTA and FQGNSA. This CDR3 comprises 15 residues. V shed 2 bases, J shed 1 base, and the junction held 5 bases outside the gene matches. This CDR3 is CASSLWAGGSYEQYF. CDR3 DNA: TGTGCCAGCAGCTTATGGGCAGGGGGATCCTACGAGCAGTACTTC.

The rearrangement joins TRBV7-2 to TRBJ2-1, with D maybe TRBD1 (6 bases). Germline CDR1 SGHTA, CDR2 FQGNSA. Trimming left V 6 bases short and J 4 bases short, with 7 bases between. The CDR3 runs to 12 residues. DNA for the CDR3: TGTGCCAGCAGTGGACAGTACAATGAGCAGTTCTTC. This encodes CASSGQYNEQFF.

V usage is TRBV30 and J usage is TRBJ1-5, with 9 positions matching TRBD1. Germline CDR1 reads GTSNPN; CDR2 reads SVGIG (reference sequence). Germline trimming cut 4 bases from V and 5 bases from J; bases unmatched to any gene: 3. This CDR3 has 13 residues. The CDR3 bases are TGTGCCTGGACACAGGGGGCATATCAGCCCCAGCATTTT. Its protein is CAWTQGAYQPQHF.

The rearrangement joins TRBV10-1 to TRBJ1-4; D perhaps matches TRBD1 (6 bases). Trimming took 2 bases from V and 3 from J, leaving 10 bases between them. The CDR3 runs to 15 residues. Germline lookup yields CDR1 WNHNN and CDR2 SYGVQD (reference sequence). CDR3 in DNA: TGCGCCAGCAGTGAGGAGGCAGGGGCTAATGAAAAACTGTTTTTT. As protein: CASSEEAGANEKLFF.

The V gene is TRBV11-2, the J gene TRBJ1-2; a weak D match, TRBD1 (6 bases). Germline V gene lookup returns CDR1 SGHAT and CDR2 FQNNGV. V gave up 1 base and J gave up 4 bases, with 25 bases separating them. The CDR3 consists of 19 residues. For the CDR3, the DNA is TGTGCCAGCAGCTTAGTGGTTTGGGCGCGGGGGGCCCTCCCCTATGGCTACACCTTC. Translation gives CASSLVVWARGALPYGYTF.

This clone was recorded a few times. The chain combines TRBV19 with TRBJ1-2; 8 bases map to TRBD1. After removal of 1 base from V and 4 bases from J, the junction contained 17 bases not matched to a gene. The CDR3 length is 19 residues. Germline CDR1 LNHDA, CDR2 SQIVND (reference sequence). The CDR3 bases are TGTGCCAGTAGTATAGCGGCATATCGGACAGGGTTCTTTAGCTATGGCTACACCTTC. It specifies CASSIAAYRTGFFSYGYTF. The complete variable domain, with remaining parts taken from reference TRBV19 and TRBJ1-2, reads DGGITQSPKYLFRKEGQNVTLSCEQNLNHDAMYWYRQDPGQGLRLIYYSQIVNDFQKGDIAEGYSVSREKKESFPLTVTSAQKNPTAFYLCASSIAAYRTGFFSYGYTFGSGTRLTVV.